The 26 T cell receptor beta chains in this list originate from one sample, sequenced in a study of healthy donors' naive CD4 and CD8 T cells. Each TCR library used 500 ng of total RNA and a linear amplification protocol. TCRdb passed the reads through MiXCR, listing each CDR3 protein once. The sample contains around 180,000 distinct CDR3 sequences, around 80% of which appear only once. Specimen: naive CD4+ and CD8+ T cells sorted from blood, pooled from several donors. These receptors were obtained from a pool of human donors in good health; the sample pools cells from several healthy donors.

V gene TRBV24-1 combines with J gene TRBJ2-1; 7 bases fit TRBD1. J lost 7 bases, V lost 6 bases, and 14 bases had no gene match. Germline CDR1 KGHDR, CDR2 SFDVKD. There are 16 residues in the CDR3. CDR3 sequence: CATSTPGGDRLNEQFF. CDR3 nucleotides: TGTGCCACCAGTACCCCTGGTGGGGACAGATTGAATGAGCAGTTCTTC.

With regard to this clonotype: Relative to the germline gene, one junction end is altered; a read error may explain this. This sequence joins TRBV5-4 and TRBJ2-1; D is tentatively TRBD1 or TRBD2 (6 bases each). CDR1 and CDR2 from the germline V gene are SGHNT and YYREEE (reference sequence). The CDR3 consists of 17 residues. The DNA of the CDR3 is TGTGCCAGCAGCTTGGAGGCGGCGGCATGGGGGGCCAATGAGCAGTTTTTC. Translation gives CASSLEAAAWGANEQFF.

This clonotype turned up a few times. This rearrangement joins TRBV27 to TRBJ2-5; D call uncertain. CDR1 is MNHEY and CDR2 is SMNVEV in the germline V gene (reference sequence). Trimming took off 0 bases at V and 4 bases at J, with 12 bases between the two ends. CDR3 size: 15 residues. The CDR3 DNA sequence: TGTGCCAGCAGTTTATCGGGAAATTTGGGAGAGACCCAGTACTTC. Amino acid sequence: CASSLSGNLGETQYF.

The V gene is TRBV29-1, the J gene TRBJ1-2; no definite D call. The germline V gene has CDR1 SQVTM and CDR2 ANQGSEA. V shed 7 bases and J shed 5 bases, with 20 bases lying between them. This CDR3 region has 14 residues. CDR3 DNA: TGCAGCGCCGACCTATTAGGGCGCGGATATGGCTACACCTTC. Translated, it gives CSADLLGRGYGYTF.

The V and J genes are TRBV5-5 and TRBJ2-2, with D maybe TRBD1 (5 bases). Per the germline V gene, CDR1 is SGHKS and CDR2 is YYEKEE (reference sequence). The CDR3 consists of 15 residues. V lost 2 bases, J lost 6 bases, and 14 bases lay in between. The CDR3 DNA reads as TGTGCCAGCAGCTTTTTCCCAGGGTCGGCCGGGGAGCTGTTTTTT. Amino acid sequence: CASSFFPGSAGELFF.

This clonotype was picked up a small number of times. The chain combines TRBV12-3 or TRBV12-4 with TRBJ2-3, with D unresolved. This CDR3 contains 12 residues. With 4 bases removed from V and 8 bases from J, the gap between germline ends came to 10 bases. The CDR3 loop is CASSSIESTQYF. CDR3 DNA sequence: TGTGCCAGCAGTTCCATCGAGTCTACGCAGTATTTT.

In this sample, this clonotype turned up a few times. The CDR3 loop is CASSIAGQAYHGYTF. The CDR3 coding sequence is TGTGCCAGTAGTATTGCGGGACAGGCATACCATGGCTACACCTTC. V and J are TRBV19 and TRBJ1-2, with 8 bases that match TRBD1. V was pared by 3 bases and J by 6 bases, with 9 bases of the junction left unmatched. CDR3 length equals 15 residues. The V gene's germline CDR1 is LNHDA and CDR2 SQIVND (reference sequence).

The J gene is TRBJ1-1, the V gene TRBV19; tentative D call: TRBD1 (6 bases). CDR1 and CDR2 from the germline V gene are LNHDA and SQIVND (reference sequence). CDR3 length: 15 amino acids. The V end was cut by 7 bases, the J end by 1 base, with 16 bases between. CDR3: CASNNRGPSNTEAFF. The CDR3 coding sequence is TGTGCCAGTAATAATCGGGGGCCGTCGAACACTGAAGCTTTCTTT.

J is TRBJ1-2 and V is TRBV29-1; D ambiguous. Trimming removed 6 bases at V and 4 bases at J, with 18 bases between. Germline V CDR1 and CDR2: SQVTM, ANQGSEA. The CDR3 length is 14 residues. In DNA, the CDR3 is TGCAGCGTCGGACCCCTACGGCCATCCTATGGCTACACCTTC. Protein product: CSVGPLRPSYGYTF.

The CDR3 DNA is TGTGCCACCAGCTTAGCGATCAGCTCCTACAATGAGCAGTTCTTC. Translation gives CATSLAISSYNEQFF. This chain connects TRBV24-1 to TRBJ2-1; D is perhaps TRBD2 (5 bases). The CDR3 spans 15 residues. Trimming took off 7 bases at V and 0 bases at J, with 12 bases between the two ends. The germline V gene has CDR1 KGHDR and CDR2 SFDVKD.

The V gene is TRBV29-1, the J gene TRBJ1-1; D is ambiguous. The V gene lost 4 bases and the J gene lost 0 bases, with 12 bases spanning the gap. Germline CDR1 is SQVTM and CDR2 is ANQGSEA. The CDR3 has 14 residues. CDR3 residues: CSVAPGRLNTEAFF. CDR3 DNA sequence: TGCAGCGTTGCTCCTGGACGGTTGAACACTGAAGCTTTCTTT.

This clonotype showed up just a few times. The rearrangement joins TRBV19 to TRBJ1-3; D might be TRBD1 (6 bases). This CDR3 is 15 amino acids long. CDR1 and CDR2 from the germline V gene are LNHDA and SQIVND (reference sequence). V gave up 5 bases and J gave up 2 bases, with 13 bases separating them. CDR3 DNA sequence: TGTGCCAGTAGTCCTACAGGGATGGCTGGAAACACCATATATTTT. This gives the protein CASSPTGMAGNTIYF.

The chain carries TRBV5-1 and TRBJ2-5, with 7 positions matching TRBD1. The CDR3 consists of 16 residues. The V and J ends lost 1 base and 4 bases, in that order; junction bases with no gene match: 10. The germline gives CDR1 SGHRS, CDR2 YFSETQ. The CDR3 coding sequence is TGCGCCAGCAGCTTGTCAAGGGGGCTAGAAAGAGAGACCCAGTACTTC. Encoded protein: CASSLSRGLERETQYF.

This clonotype was recorded a few times. This rearrangement joins TRBV20-1 to TRBJ2-7, with D possibly matching TRBD1 (6 bases). Trimming left V 2 bases short and J 0 bases short, with 17 bases between. The germline V gene has CDR1 DFQATT and CDR2 SNEGSKA (reference sequence). This CDR3 contains 16 residues. The CDR3: CSARPIRGTNSYEQYF. The CDR3 DNA reads as TGCAGTGCTAGACCAATCAGGGGAACTAACTCCTACGAGCAGTACTTC.

The gene calls are TRBV29-1 and TRBJ2-1; 7 nucleotides align to TRBD2. The CDR3 spans 13 residues. V was pared by 4 bases and J by 5 bases, with 5 bases of the junction left unmatched. Germline lookup yields CDR1 SQVTM and CDR2 ANQGSEA. The CDR3 nucleotides read TGCAGCGTTGCCGGGAGGTTGGACAATGAGCAGTTCTTC. Amino acids: CSVAGRLDNEQFF.

The rearrangement uses TRBV29-1 and TRBJ1-1; D possibly corresponds to TRBD1 (5 bases). The CDR3 is 11 residues long. Germline CDR1 reads SQVTM; CDR2 reads ANQGSEA. The germline V and J ends were trimmed by 3 bases and 8 bases, with 10 bases remaining between them. The CDR3 nucleotides read TGCAGCGTTGATAAGGGGCGGGAAGCTTTCTTT. Its protein product is CSVDKGREAFF.

Comments on this clonotype: Germline and junction disagree at one end, which may indicate a read error. The V and J genes are TRBV19 and TRBJ2-1; 7 nucleotides match TRBD2. This CDR3 has 17 amino acids. Germline V gene sequence: CDR1 LNHDA, CDR2 SQIVND (reference sequence). The CDR3 DNA follows: TGTGCCGGTAGTCCCACGGACGGCGGACTAGCCTACAATGAGCAGTTCTTC. The encoded protein is CAGSPTDGGLAYNEQFF.

This clonotype came up a few times. V usage is TRBV6-5 and J usage is TRBJ2-7; TRBD1 agrees at 11 bases. J lost 2 bases, V lost 6 bases, and 6 bases had no gene match. The CDR3 is made up of 15 amino acids. The germline CDR1 and CDR2 sequences are MNHEY and SVGAGI. The CDR3 DNA reads as TGTGCCAGCAGGGCGGGACAGGGGGAGACCTACGAGCAGTACTTC. Encoded protein: CASRAGQGETYEQYF.

This clonotype was found once. The V gene is TRBV6-5, the J gene TRBJ2-7; TRBD1 matches 9 bases. V gave up 6 bases and J gave up 6 bases; unmatched junction bases: 12. Germline CDR1 is MNHEY and CDR2 is SVGAGI. The length of the CDR3 is 15 residues. CDR3 nucleotides: TGTGCCAGCAGAGCCTCGGGGACAGGGTCCGGCGAGCAGTACTTC. It codes for CASRASGTGSGEQYF.

V is TRBV20-1 and J is TRBJ2-2; 8 positions agree with TRBD1. J was trimmed by 2 bases and V by 4 bases; bases with no gene match: 6. Germline values: CDR1 DFQATT, CDR2 SNEGSKA (reference sequence). This CDR3 spans 15 amino acids. The CDR3 DNA follows: TGCAGTGCTACCACCGGGACAGGAAACACCGGGGAGCTGTTTTTT. Its translation: CSATTGTGNTGELFF.

This chain connects TRBV15 to TRBJ2-7; a weak D match, TRBD1 (5 bases). V lost 1 base, J lost 5 bases, and 15 bases lay in between. The CDR3 is 15 residues long. Germline-derived CDR1 and CDR2 are LNHNV and YYDKDF (reference sequence). The CDR3 protein is CATSRVQQGAHEQYF. CDR3 in DNA: TGTGCCACCAGCAGAGTCCAGCAGGGTGCCCACGAGCAGTACTTC.

This chain uses TRBV29-1 with TRBJ2-7; D is unresolved. Germline loops: CDR1 SQVTM, CDR2 ANQGSEA. This CDR3 comprises 12 residues. Deletions cut 4 bases from V and 6 bases from J, with 13 bases between. The CDR3 region is CSVATTLGEQYF. Here the CDR3 DNA reads TGCAGCGTTGCGACAACCCTTGGCGAGCAGTACTTC.

This clonotype was detected only once. This chain uses TRBV29-1 with TRBJ2-2; D is ambiguous. The CDR3 is 12 residues long. Germline V gives CDR1 SQVTM, CDR2 ANQGSEA. Trimming took 6 bases from V and 7 from J, leaving 12 bases between them. The CDR3 loop is CSVPEGNGELFF. For the CDR3, the DNA is TGCAGCGTACCCGAAGGGAACGGGGAGCTGTTTTTT.

V and J are TRBV20-1 and TRBJ1-4; 11 bases agree with TRBD1. This CDR3 contains 13 residues. V lost 6 bases and J lost 6; bases outside the gene matches: 3. Germline V CDR1 and CDR2: DFQATT, SNEGSKA (reference sequence). CDR3 region: CSARTGGDEKLFF. CDR3 coding DNA: TGCAGTGCCAGGACAGGGGGCGATGAAAAACTGTTTTTT.

V and J are TRBV18 and TRBJ1-1; D ambiguous. CDR1 is KGHSH, CDR2 LQKENI, per germline. The germline V and J ends were trimmed by 1 base and 0 bases, with 6 bases remaining between them. There are 14 residues in the CDR3. The CDR3 region has the DNA TGTGCCAGCTCACCACAATCCCTGAACACTGAAGCTTTCTTT. Amino acids: CASSPQSLNTEAFF. Full variable domain (remainder filled in from reference TRBV18 and TRBJ1-1): NAGVMQNPRHLVRRRGQEARLRCSPMKGHSHVYWYRQLPEEGLKFMVYLQKENIIDESGMPKERFSAEFPKEGPSILRIQQVVRGDSAAYFCASSPQSLNTEAFFGQGTRLTVV.

The V and J genes are TRBV29-1 and TRBJ2-5; tentative D call: TRBD1 (6 bases). CDR1 is SQVTM, CDR2 ANQGSEA, per germline. The CDR3 is 14 residues long. V was clipped by 7 bases and J by 1 base, with 16 bases between them. The CDR3 bases are TGCAGCGGCCGAGAGTACAGGGTCCAAGAGACCCAGTACTTC. Its translation is CSGREYRVQETQYF.